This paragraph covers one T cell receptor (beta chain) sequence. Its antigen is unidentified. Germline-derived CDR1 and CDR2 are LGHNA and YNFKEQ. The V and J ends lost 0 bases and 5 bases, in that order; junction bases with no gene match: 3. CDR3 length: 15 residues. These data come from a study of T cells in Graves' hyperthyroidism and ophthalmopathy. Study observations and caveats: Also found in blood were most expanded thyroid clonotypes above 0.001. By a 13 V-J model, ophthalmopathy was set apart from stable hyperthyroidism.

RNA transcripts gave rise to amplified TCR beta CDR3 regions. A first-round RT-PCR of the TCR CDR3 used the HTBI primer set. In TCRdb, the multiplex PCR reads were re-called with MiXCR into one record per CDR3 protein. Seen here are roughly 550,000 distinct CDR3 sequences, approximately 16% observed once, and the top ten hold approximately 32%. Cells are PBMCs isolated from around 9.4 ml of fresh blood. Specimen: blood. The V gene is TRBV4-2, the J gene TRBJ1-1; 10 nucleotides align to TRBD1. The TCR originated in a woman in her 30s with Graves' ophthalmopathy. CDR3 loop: CASSQEGQGRTEAFF. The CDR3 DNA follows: TGTGCCAGCAGCCAAGAGGGACAGGGGAGGACTGAAGCTTTCTTT.